Following are 27 T cell receptor beta chains from one sample sequenced in a study of T cells in Graves' hyperthyroidism and ophthalmopathy. Amplified TCR beta CDR3 regions derived from RNA transcripts. HTBI primers were the set used in a first-round RT-PCR of the TCR CDR3. TCRdb itself ran the multiplex PCR reads through MiXCR, one entry per CDR3 protein. The sample lists 300,000 to 500,000 distinct CDR3 sequences; more than 13% were seen once. Sequences were obtained from blood. Every receptor here comes from a man over 45 with Graves' ophthalmopathy.

This clonotype was detected ten times or more. V gene TRBV5-1 combines with J gene TRBJ2-3, with TRBD2 matching 11 bases. V dropped 4 bases and J dropped 4; count of bases not matched to a gene: 8. This CDR3 is 16 amino acids long. Germline lookup yields CDR1 SGHRS and CDR2 YFSETQ. CDR3 residues: CASSGRLAGTADTQYF. The CDR3 coding sequence is TGCGCCAGCAGCGGAAGACTAGCGGGAACGGCAGATACGCAGTATTTT.

The sample holds many counts of this clonotype. This chain connects TRBV3-1 to TRBJ2-1; D remains ambiguous. The V and J ends lost 4 bases and 10 bases respectively, with 14 bases between them. CDR3 length: 13 residues. The germline gives CDR1 LGHDT, CDR2 YNNKEL (reference sequence). The CDR3 is CASSPHPGGEQFF. The CDR3 DNA follows: TGTGCCAGCAGCCCTCACCCGGGTGGAGAGCAGTTCTTC.

The chain joins TRBV6-1 to TRBJ1-4; D is possibly TRBD1 (5 bases). The CDR3 length is 13 residues. V was clipped by 8 bases and J by 7 bases, with 14 bases between them. CDR1 is MNHNS and CDR2 is SASEGT in the germline V gene. This chain's CDR3 is CASLDGTGEKLFF. CDR3 in DNA: TGTGCCAGCTTAGACGGGACTGGTGAAAAACTGTTTTTT.

As to this clonotype: A much larger clone lies one base from this, so it may be a read error. The rearrangement links TRBV2 to TRBJ1-1; no firm D call. Germline CDR1 SNHLY, CDR2 FYNNEI. The CDR3 runs 11 residues. CDR3 loop: CASKENTETFF. CDR3 bases: TGTGCCAGCAAAGAGAACACTGAAACTTTCTTT. Variable domain in full (rest from reference TRBV2 and TRBJ1-1): EPEVTQTPSHQVTQMGQEVILRCVPISNHLYFYWYRQILGQKVEFLVSFYNNEISEKSEIFDDQFSVERPDGSNFTLKIRSTKLEDSAMYFCASKENTETFFGQGTRLTVV.

In its sample, this clonotype was seen a few times. V and J are TRBV24-1 and TRBJ2-1; D might be TRBD1 or TRBD2, each matching 5 bases. This CDR3 spans 15 amino acids. CDR1 and CDR2 (germline): KGHDR, SFDVKD. V was clipped by 3 bases and J by 6 bases, with 14 bases between them. CDR3 sequence reads: CATSDRSGRTNEQFF. The CDR3 region has the DNA TGTGCCACCAGTGATAGGTCGGGGCGAACCAATGAGCAGTTCTTC.

The genes are TRBV19 and TRBJ2-4; 9 positions agree with TRBD1. CDR3 length: 15 residues. V lost 8 bases and J lost 3; bases outside the gene matches: 8. Germline V gene data show CDR1 as LNHDA and CDR2 as SQIVND (reference sequence). Here the CDR3 reads CASERTGEVKNIQYF. For the CDR3, the DNA is TGTGCCAGTGAGAGGACAGGGGAGGTCAAAAACATTCAGTACTTC. Based on the CDR3 plus reference TRBV19 and TRBJ2-4, the full variable domain is DGGITQSPKYLFRKEGQNVTLSCEQNLNHDAMYWYRQDPGQGLRLIYYSQIVNDFQKGDIAEGYSVSREKKESFPLTVTSAQKNPTAFYLCASERTGEVKNIQYFGAGTRLSVL.

This clonotype came up many times. This chain joins TRBV27 and TRBJ1-1, with no clear D. With 3 bases removed from V and 2 bases from J, the gap between germline ends came to 7 bases. This CDR3 region has 13 residues. Germline V gene sequence: CDR1 MNHEY, CDR2 SMNVEV (reference sequence). The CDR3: CASSFASNTEAFF. CDR3 nucleotides: TGTGCCAGCAGTTTCGCCAGTAACACTGAAGCTTTCTTT.

This clonotype was recorded only once. A much larger clone lies a single base off, so this may be a read error. The rearrangement links TRBV2 to TRBJ2-7; TRBD2 matches at 9 bases. The V gene's germline CDR1 is SNHLY and CDR2 FYNNEI. The CDR3 has 18 amino acids. The CDR3 spells CASRAPGLAASKGYEQHF. The CDR3 bases are TGTGCCAGCAGAGCACCGGGACTAGCTGCTTCAAAGGGGTACGAGCAGCACTTC.

With regard to this clonotype: A much larger clone sits a single nucleotide away, making a read error possible. This chain links TRBV5-5 with TRBJ1-4; 9 nucleotides agree with TRBD1. The CDR3 has 15 residues. Germline V gene sequence: CDR1 SGHKS, CDR2 YYEKEE (reference sequence). V trimming: 4 bases; J trimming: 6 bases; junction bases outside the gene matches: 7. CDR3 DNA: TGTGCCAGCAGCCAACGGACAGGGGTTGATGAAAAACTGTTTTTT. This codes for CASSQRTGVDEKLFF.

The chain combines TRBV10-3 with TRBJ2-7; no firm D call. The CDR3 loop spans 12 amino acids. CDR1 is ENHRY, CDR2 SYGVKD, per germline. V was shortened by 2 bases and J by 4 bases, with 6 bases between the two germline ends. The CDR3 here is CAISEVEYEQYF. In DNA, the CDR3 is TGTGCCATCAGTGAGGTGGAATACGAGCAGTACTTC.

This clonotype was seen repeatedly, ten times or more. The chain is built from TRBV19 and TRBJ2-2; D remains ambiguous. The CDR3 extends over 15 amino acids. Looked up from germline, CDR1 is LNHDA and CDR2 is SQIVND (reference sequence). CDR3 residues: CASEPSSHLAGELFF. CDR3 nucleotides: TGTGCTTCTGAGCCTTCGTCCCATTTGGCCGGGGAGCTGTTTTTT.

This clonotype was found many times. The chain joins TRBV28 to TRBJ2-7, with D possibly TRBD1 on 6 matching bases. The V gene lost 6 bases and the J gene lost 6 bases, with 12 bases spanning the gap. Germline V CDR1 and CDR2: MDHEN, SYDVKM. The CDR3 has 12 residues. CDR3 nucleotide sequence: TGTGCCAGCAGACGTACAGGGTTCGAGCAGTACTTC. Its translation: CASRRTGFEQYF. The complete variable domain, with remaining parts taken from reference TRBV28 and TRBJ2-7, reads DVKVTQSSRYLVKRTGEKVFLECVQDMDHENMFWYRQDPGLGLRLIYFSYDVKMKEKGDIPEGYSVSREKKERFSLILESASTNQTSMYLCASRRTGFEQYFGPGTRLTVT.

This clonotype was detected many times. The chain recombines TRBV18 with TRBJ2-7, with 11 nucleotides matching TRBD1. CDR1 is KGHSH and CDR2 is LQKENI in the germline V gene. Trimming took 8 bases from V and 4 from J; bases not matched to a gene: 1. The CDR3 extends over 12 amino acids. The CDR3 sequence is CASGTGGYEQYF. CDR3 sequence (DNA): TGTGCCAGCGGGACAGGGGGATACGAGCAGTACTTC. Full variable domain (remainder filled in from reference TRBV18 and TRBJ2-7): NAGVMQNPRHLVRRRGQEARLRCSPMKGHSHVYWYRQLPEEGLKFMVYLQKENIIDESGMPKERFSAEFPKEGPSILRIQQVVRGDSAAYFCASGTGGYEQYFGPGTRLTVT.

In the case of this clonotype: Sequence at one end of the junction differs from germline and may be a read error. The rearrangement uses TRBV5-1 and TRBJ1-2; a weak D match, TRBD1 (5 bases). Per germline, CDR1 SGHRS and CDR2 YFSETQ. The CDR3 extends over 15 amino acids. CDR3 amino acids: CASNLAAGLSRGYTF. The CDR3 DNA reads as TGCGCCAGCAACTTGGCAGCGGGGCTCTCCCGTGGCTACACCTTC.

This clonotype was counted ten times or more. The chain employs TRBV4-2 and TRBJ2-7; 11 bases map to TRBD2. Germline CDR1 is LGHNA and CDR2 is YNFKEQ. V gave up 0 bases and J gave up 8 bases; unmatched junction bases: 3. The CDR3 has 14 amino acids. CDR3 bases: TGTGCCAGCAGCCAAGATCTAGCGGGAGGCCAGCAGTACTTC. As protein: CASSQDLAGGQQYF.

The J gene is TRBJ2-3, the V gene TRBV7-9; D could derive from TRBD1 or TRBD2 (5 bases each). CDR3 size: 14 residues. With 3 bases removed from V and 6 bases from J, the gap between germline ends came to 13 bases. Germline CDR1 reads SEHNR; CDR2 reads FQNEAQ (reference sequence). The CDR3 loop reads CASSFRDPPDTQYF. The CDR3 nucleotides read TGTGCCAGCAGCTTCCGGGACCCTCCCGATACGCAGTATTTT.

This clonotype was seen ten or more times. The chain has TRBV12-3 or TRBV12-4 and TRBJ2-7, with D uncertain. CDR3 length equals 20 residues. Trimming shortened V by 3 bases and J by 2 bases, and 29 bases separated the two germline ends. The CDR3 spells CASSLFGSKHSGEATYEQYF. The CDR3 DNA reads as TGTGCCAGCAGTTTGTTCGGGTCGAAGCACTCCGGAGAAGCGACCTACGAGCAGTACTTC.

This clonotype was seen at least ten times. The chain has TRBV7-9 and TRBJ2-5; 7 bases are a match to TRBD2. The germline V gene has CDR1 SEHNR and CDR2 FQNEAQ (reference sequence). Trimming removed 0 bases from V and 4 bases from J; junction bases left unmatched: 5. The length of the CDR3 is 15 residues. The CDR3 DNA follows: TGTGCCAGCAGCTTAGCTGCTGCGGGAGTAGAGACCCAGTACTTC. This gives the protein CASSLAAAGVETQYF.

This clonotype was found many times. The J gene is TRBJ2-7, the V gene TRBV7-9; 7 positions agree with TRBD1. Germline CDR1 is SEHNR and CDR2 is FQNEAQ (reference sequence). After removal of 5 bases from V and 5 bases from J, the junction contained 9 bases not matched to a gene. This CDR3 is 14 amino acids long. The CDR3 bases are TGTGCCAGCAGCGACGGACAGGCTCCCCACGAGCAGTACTTC. Amino acid sequence: CASSDGQAPHEQYF.

Only a few counts were recorded for this clonotype. This sequence joins TRBV9 and TRBJ2-1; 7 bases line up with TRBD2. V gave up 0 bases and J gave up 6 bases; unmatched junction bases: 12. Germline V lookup: CDR1 SGDLS, CDR2 YYNGEE. The CDR3 length is 17 residues. This CDR3 reads CASSVEVGGSIFNEQFF. The CDR3 DNA reads TGTGCCAGCAGCGTAGAAGTCGGCGGGAGTATCTTCAATGAGCAGTTCTTC.

Note on this clonotype: A much larger clone differs by one base, so this may be a read error. The genes are TRBV12-3 or TRBV12-4 and TRBJ1-1; 7 bases are a match to TRBD1. J was trimmed by 0 bases and V by 10 bases; bases with no gene match: 11. The CDR3 contains 15 residues. CDR3 protein: CAIRGGIIVNTEAFF. CDR3 coding DNA: TGTGCCATCAGGGGGGGAATCATCGTGAACACTGAAGCTTTCTTT.

This clonotype was seen at least ten times. The rearrangement uses TRBV5-1 and TRBJ1-1; TRBD1 is a possible D gene (6 bases). Germline CDR1 is SGHRS and CDR2 is YFSETQ. The CDR3 is 15 residues long. V was clipped by 4 bases and J by 1 base, with 14 bases between them. This chain's CDR3 is CASSAHRDGNTEAFF. CDR3 nucleotides: TGCGCCAGCAGCGCCCACAGGGACGGGAACACTGAAGCTTTCTTT.

In its sample, this clonotype was seen many times. The chain joins TRBV11-2 to TRBJ1-6; D not resolved. V was shortened by 0 bases and J by 5 bases, with 8 bases between the two germline ends. Germline assignment: CDR1 SGHAT and CDR2 FQNNGV. This CDR3 comprises 15 residues. The CDR3 loop reads CASSLEGSNNSPLHF. CDR3 sequence (DNA): TGTGCCAGCAGCTTAGAAGGCAGTAATAATTCACCCCTCCACTTT. Full variable domain (remainder filled in from reference TRBV11-2 and TRBJ1-6): EAGVAQSPRYKIIEKRQSVAFWCNPISGHATLYWYQQILGQGPKLLIQFQNNGVVDDSQLPKDRFSAERLKGVDSTLKIQPAKLEDSAVYLCASSLEGSNNSPLHFGNGTRLTVT.

This clonotype appeared many times. The CDR3 region has the DNA TGTGCCTGGGGGGACAGTCTAACTGAAGCTTTCTTT. This codes for CAWGDSLTEAFF. J is TRBJ1-1 and V is TRBV30; 7 bases are a match to TRBD1. This CDR3 region has 12 residues. The germline V gene has CDR1 GTSNPN and CDR2 SVGIG (reference sequence). Germline trimming cut 5 bases from V and 5 bases from J; bases unmatched to any gene: 5.

The chain carries TRBV7-6 and TRBJ2-1, with D maybe TRBD1 (6 bases). Trimming shortened V by 2 bases and J by 9 bases, and 11 bases separated the two germline ends. This CDR3 is built from 13 residues. Germline assignment: CDR1 SGHVS and CDR2 FNYEAQ. CDR3 sequence: CASSLMGAGEQFF. The DNA for the CDR3 is TGTGCCAGCAGCTTAATGGGGGCGGGTGAGCAGTTCTTC.

In its sample, this clonotype was seen many times. The chain couples TRBV5-1 to TRBJ2-1; D is unresolved. The CDR3 runs 15 residues. The V end lost 4 bases, the J end lost 0 bases, and 11 bases lay between the germline ends. The germline V gene encodes CDR1 SGHRS and CDR2 YFSETQ. The CDR3: CASSPLGISYNEQFF. The CDR3 DNA is TGCGCCAGCAGCCCCTTGGGGATCTCCTACAATGAGCAGTTCTTC.

This clonotype has at least ten counts. A junction end diverges from the germline sequence, so it may reflect a read error. The V gene is TRBV5-1, the J gene TRBJ2-2; D gene unclear. Germline lookup yields CDR1 SGHRS and CDR2 YFSETQ. The CDR3 totals 14 residues. The CDR3 DNA follows: TGTGCCAGCAGCTTAGCTGGCAACACCGGGGAGCTGTTTTTT. It translates to CASSLAGNTGELFF.